This T cell receptor (beta chain) was sequenced for a study of control samples from healthy donors and cancer patients (dated by TCRdb to about 2020). This clone has just a few counts. This receptor's antigen is unknown. The sample holds no much larger clone one base away, and base qualities are not on file. The CDR3 has 11 amino acids, counting the end cysteine and phenylalanine. Only the CDR3 portion is preserved as DNA: 33 bases, with reading frame beginning at the first base. Reading the germline V gene gives CDR1 MDHEN and CDR2 SYDVKM. V drops 5 bases and J drops 12 bases, leaving 11 bases in between. Library prep was done by the immunoSEQ multiplex PCR assay. Imported from immuneACCESS, the table was reduced by TCRdb to in-frame sequences with V and J called. These copies leave out some clones; in studies compared against another copy, an unresolved V gene accounts for under half, and the cause of the remainder is not known. The sample has 150,000 to 200,000 clones on record, 90% of them singletons. The top ten hold over 1.1% of the sample.

The chain joins TRBV28 to TRBJ1-5, and TRBD1 may be the D gene, going by 5 matching bases. The source material was blood. The sequence was obtained from a woman between 45 and 65 years old in good health. For the CDR3, the sequence is CASSQGRSQHF. The sequenced DNA is TGTGCCAGCAGTCAGGGACGTAGCCAGCATTTT. The CDR3, completed at both ends by the reference TRBV28 and TRBJ1-5 genes, gives the full variable domain DVKVTQSSRYLVKRTGEKVFLECVQDMDHENMFWYRQDPGLGLRLIYFSYDVKMKEKGDIPEGYSVSREKKERFSLILESASTNQTSMYLCASSQGRSQHFGDGTRLSIL.